The 10 T cell receptor beta chains below all came from one sample that was sequenced in a study of cytomegalovirus exposure and HLA in healthy donors. The PCR used 60 Vbeta and 13 Jbeta primers. Sequencing used immunoSEQ multiplex PCR; TCRdb keeps in-frame clones, though not all of them. Of some 93,000 clones in the sample, about four fifths were seen once. The sequenced sample consisted of PBMCs. The receptors originated from a woman in her thirties or forties in good health and CMV-seronegative.

The table lists this clone with a few counts. This chain links TRBV6-6 with TRBJ1-4; D ambiguous. V gave up 7 bases and J gave up 8 bases, with 14 bases separating them. Germline values: CDR1 MNHNY, CDR2 SVGAGI (reference sequence). The CDR3 is 13 residues long. The CDR3 spells CASNPRNTEKLFF. As DNA, the CDR3 is TGTGCCAGCAACCCCAGGAATACGGAAAAACTGTTTTTT.

In this sample, this clone turned up once. This chain joins TRBV30 and TRBJ2-1; D not resolved. The CDR3 runs to 12 residues. V lost 0 bases and J 9 bases, leaving 9 bases between the germline ends. Germline CDR1 and CDR2: GTSNPN and SVGIG (reference sequence). The CDR3 DNA sequence: TGTGCCTGGAGTGTACGTACCGGTGAGCAGTTCTTC. This translates into CAWSVRTGEQFF.

The V gene is TRBV5-4, the J gene TRBJ2-7; 7 bases agree with TRBD1. The V gene end was trimmed by 0 bases and the J gene end by 1 base; junction bases not matched to a gene: 4. Germline CDR1 reads SGHNT; CDR2 reads YYREEE (reference sequence). The CDR3 runs to 15 residues. The CDR3 DNA follows: TGTGCCAGCAGCTTGGAAGGGGGCAGATCCTACGAGCAGTACTTC. This gives the protein CASSLEGGRSYEQYF.

This CDR3 is CSVDSGGVNNEQFF. The CDR3 DNA sequence: TGCAGCGTTGATAGCGGAGGAGTTAACAATGAGCAGTTCTTC. This rearrangement joins TRBV29-1 to TRBJ2-1; a weak D match, TRBD2 (6 bases). V was pared by 3 bases and J by 5 bases, with 14 bases between. This CDR3 has 14 amino acids. Germline-derived CDR1 and CDR2 are SQVTM and ANQGSEA.

This clone was recorded once. The chain carries TRBV30 and TRBJ2-1; D not certain. Per the germline V gene, CDR1 is GTSNPN and CDR2 is SVGIG (reference sequence). V was cut by 4 bases and J by 11 bases, with 18 bases left in between. CDR3 length: 13 amino acids. CDR3 DNA: TGTGCCTGGATTATGCAATCGCAGTTGCAGCAGTTCTTC. It yields the protein CAWIMQSQLQQFF.

In the case of this clone: The identical CDR3 is also encoded by other nucleotide sequences in the sample. The CDR3 region is CASSPGETQYF. The CDR3 bases are TGTGCCAGCTCACCCGGGGAGACCCAGTACTTC. The rearrangement links TRBV18 to TRBJ2-5; D call uncertain. Per germline, CDR1 KGHSH and CDR2 LQKENI. Trimming shortened V by 3 bases and J by 5 bases, and 4 bases separated the two germline ends. The CDR3 totals 11 residues.

The V call is TRBV5-1, the J call TRBJ2-5; D perhaps matches TRBD1 (6 bases). Germline V lookup: CDR1 SGHRS, CDR2 YFSETQ. The CDR3 loop spans 14 amino acids. Trimming stripped 0 bases from V and 4 bases from J, with 10 bases between. The CDR3 protein is CASSLGGRGETQYF. The DNA for the CDR3 is TGCGCCAGCAGCTTGGGGGGGCGCGGAGAGACCCAGTACTTC.

The chain recombines TRBV5-4 with TRBJ2-1; TRBD2 matches at 8 bases. Germline loops: CDR1 SGHNT, CDR2 YYREEE (reference sequence). The CDR3 is 15 residues long. J gave up 5 bases and V 2 bases, and 6 bases lay outside the gene matches. The CDR3 sequence is CASSFKRETNNEQFF. In nucleotides, the CDR3 is TGTGCCAGCAGCTTTAAGCGGGAGACCAACAATGAGCAGTTCTTC.

This sequence joins TRBV30 and TRBJ2-4; possible D gene TRBD1, 6 bases. Deletions cut 8 bases from V and 0 bases from J, with 26 bases between. The germline V gene encodes CDR1 GTSNPN and CDR2 SVGIG (reference sequence). The CDR3 is 18 residues long. Here the CDR3 reads CAASGTPSGGLAKNIQYF. DNA of the CDR3: TGTGCCGCGTCCGGGACACCAAGTGGGGGCCTAGCCAAAAACATTCAGTACTTC.

This clone has a handful of counts. This sequence joins TRBV5-6 and TRBJ1-6; tentative D call: TRBD1 (5 bases). V lost 4 bases and J lost 15, with 11 bases in between. Germline V gene data show CDR1 as SGHDT and CDR2 as YYEEEE. The CDR3 totals 11 residues. CDR3 amino acids: CASSLAGRLHF. Here the CDR3 DNA reads TGTGCCAGCAGCCTAGCGGGGCGCCTCCACTTT.